This T cell receptor beta chain was retrieved from a study of blood T cell repertoires in COVID-19. Method: immunoSEQ multiplex PCR; TCRdb's copy keeps in-frame clones and lacks some. The sample contains about 190,000 clones, more than 75% of which appear only once. With 7 bases clipped from V and 9 bases from J, the junction kept 26 bases outside the gene matches. Germline assignment: CDR1 SNHLY and CDR2 FYNNEI. The CDR3 contains 19 residues. This clonotype was sampled from a woman aged 30 to 39 who had recovered from COVID-19. The V and J genes are TRBV2 and TRBJ2-1, with TRBD1 matching over 8 bases. The sample consisted of PBMCs or T cells enriched from blood (not recorded which). In DNA form, the CDR3 reads TGTGCCAGCATCCATCGATTCAGGGGGCGTGGGGCAGGGGTAGGTGAGCAGTTCTTC. Translated, it gives CASIHRFRGRGAGVGEQFF.